The next 3 T cell receptor beta chains were all read from a single sample in a study of cytomegalovirus exposure and HLA in healthy donors. PCR primers comprised 60 Vbeta and 13 Jbeta primers. Clones were read by immunoSEQ multiplex PCR, and TCRdb kept only the in-frame ones, dropping some. The profile shows approximately 220,000 clones, approximately 79% of them singletons. Sequencing used PBMCs. These receptors all stem from a man younger than 30 in good health and CMV-seronegative.

The V gene is TRBV9, the J gene TRBJ2-1; 7 bases line up with TRBD1. This CDR3 has 18 amino acids. Germline loops: CDR1 SGDLS, CDR2 YYNGEE. Trimming at V came to 1 base and at J to 5 bases, leaving 15 bases not matched to a gene. CDR3 sequence: CASSVTGTANYLNNEQFF. Written as DNA, the CDR3 is TGTGCCAGCAGCGTAACCGGGACAGCGAATTATCTAAACAATGAGCAGTTCTTC.

V and J are TRBV5-1 and TRBJ1-4, with D possibly TRBD1 on 5 matching bases. V was pared by 0 bases and J by 5 bases, with 17 bases between. This CDR3 contains 17 residues. CDR1 SGHRS and CDR2 YFSETQ come from the germline V gene. CDR3 protein: CASSLGVMAGLNEKLFF. DNA of the CDR3: TGCGCCAGCAGCTTGGGAGTTATGGCAGGGCTAAATGAAAAACTGTTTTTT.

This chain joins TRBV9 and TRBJ2-5; 10 bases match TRBD2. V shed 4 bases and J 4 bases; nucleotides not matched to a gene: 7. The CDR3 is made up of 15 amino acids. Germline CDR1 SGDLS, CDR2 YYNGEE. The CDR3 sequence: CASSSSGGALETQYF. The CDR3 DNA reads TGTGCCAGCAGCTCAAGCGGGGGGGCCCTAGAGACCCAGTACTTC.